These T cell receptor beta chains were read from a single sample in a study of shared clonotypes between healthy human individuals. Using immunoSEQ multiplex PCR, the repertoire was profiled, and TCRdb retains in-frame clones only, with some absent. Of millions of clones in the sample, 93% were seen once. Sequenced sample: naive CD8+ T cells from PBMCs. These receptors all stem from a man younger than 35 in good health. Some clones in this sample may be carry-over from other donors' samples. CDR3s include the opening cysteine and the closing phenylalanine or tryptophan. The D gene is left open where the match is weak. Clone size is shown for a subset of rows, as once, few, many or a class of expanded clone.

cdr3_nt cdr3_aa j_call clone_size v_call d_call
TGTGCCAGTAGTTCGTCGTGGGAGGGCACTGAAGCTTTCTTT CASSSSWEGTEAFF TRBJ1-1 - TRBV19 -
TGTGCCAGCAGCTGGGACTTAGCGGGAGGCTGGTACACCGGGGAGCTGTTTTTT CASSWDLAGGWYTGELFF TRBJ2-2 - TRBV5-5 TRBD2
TGTGCCAGCAGCTTTGGTAGCTTTGCTTTCTTT CASSFGSFAFF TRBJ1-1 - TRBV7-9 -
TGTGCCAGCAGCCCGGGGCCTGGCCCAACCCAAAAACTGTTTTTT CASSPGPGPTQKLFF TRBJ1-4 - TRBV13 -
TGTGCCAGCACTACGACAGCGGATAGCAATCAGCCCCAGCATTTT CASTTTADSNQPQHF TRBJ1-5 - TRBV6-5 -
TGCGCCAGCAGCCCTCACCCCATCAGACTAGCGGGGGGCACAGATACGCAGTATTTT CASSPHPIRLAGGTDTQYF TRBJ2-3 - TRBV4-1 TRBD2
TGTGCCAGCAGCGACCGGGACCAGCGGGATACGCAGTATTTT CASSDRDQRDTQYF TRBJ2-3 - TRBV7-2 -
TGCAGCGTTCTTACCGGGGAGCTGTTTTTT CSVLTGELFF TRBJ2-2 - TRBV29-1 -
TGTGCCTGGAGAGGCGGCAAAACCTACGAGCAGTACTTC CAWRGGKTYEQYF TRBJ2-7 - TRBV30 -
TGTGCCAGCAGCCCCCCCGTAGCGGGGTATTACAATGAGCAGTTCTTC CASSPPVAGYYNEQFF TRBJ2-1 - TRBV9 TRBD2
TGCAGCGTTGAAGATGTGACTGAAGCTTTCTTT CSVEDVTEAFF TRBJ1-1 - TRBV29-1 -
TGTGCCATCAGTGAGTCAGGACTAGCGGGCGGCAATGAGCAGTTCTTC CAISESGLAGGNEQFF TRBJ2-1 - TRBV10-3 TRBD2
TGCAGCCTATCGACAGGGGGTTACAATGAGCAGTTCTTC CSLSTGGYNEQFF TRBJ2-1 - TRBV29-1 TRBD1
TGTGCCAGCGCGACTAGCGGGAGGCCGGCAGATACGCAGTATTTT CASATSGRPADTQYF TRBJ2-3 - TRBV9 TRBD2
TGTGCCAGTAGTATCGCAGGGAGCTCCTACGAGCAGTACTTC CASSIAGSSYEQYF TRBJ2-7 - TRBV19 -
TGTGCCAGCAGGAAGAAGTGGGGGACTAATGAAAAACTGTTTTTT CASRKKWGTNEKLFF TRBJ1-4 - TRBV28 -
TGTGCCAGCAGAGAATACACAGGGGTAATGGCTGAAGCTTTCTTT CASREYTGVMAEAFF TRBJ1-1 - TRBV28 TRBD1
TGTGCCAGCAGCTTTGATTGGGACAGAGGGGAAAAACTGTTTTTT CASSFDWDRGEKLFF TRBJ1-4 - TRBV7-2 TRBD1
TGTGCCGGGGACAGGGCCGAGGAATATGGCTACACCTTC CAGDRAEEYGYTF TRBJ1-2 - TRBV30 TRBD1
TGTGCCAGCAGCTTCGGGAGTCTTGAAGCTTTCTTT CASSFGSLEAFF TRBJ1-1 - TRBV7-8 -
TGTGCCAGCAGCACCAGGGGAAACACTGAAGCTTTCTTT CASSTRGNTEAFF TRBJ1-1 - TRBV14 -
TGTGCCAGCAGCAGTCGATCAAGGGATCAGCCCCAGCATTTT CASSSRSRDQPQHF TRBJ1-5 - TRBV4-2 -
TGTGCCAGCAGTTCTTACGGAGAGACCCAGTACTTC CASSSYGETQYF TRBJ2-5 once TRBV27 -
TGTGCCAGCAGTTACTCGATTGGGGACCAAGAGACCCAGTACTTC CASSYSIGDQETQYF TRBJ2-5 - TRBV6-5 -
TGTGCCAGCAGCTCCACAGGGTTGCCCACCGGGGAGCTGTTTTTT CASSSTGLPTGELFF TRBJ2-2 - TRBV7-9 -
TGTGCCAGCAGCGAACCTACTAGCGGCCTGTACAATGAGCAGTTCTTC CASSEPTSGLYNEQFF TRBJ2-1 - TRBV9 TRBD2
TGTGCCAGCAGCTTAGGACTAGCGGTGAACACCGGGGAGCTGTTTTTT CASSLGLAVNTGELFF TRBJ2-2 - TRBV7-9 TRBD2
TGTGCCAGCAGCCTCGACGACCCTTCACCCTACGAGCAGTACTTC CASSLDDPSPYEQYF TRBJ2-7 - TRBV7-8 -